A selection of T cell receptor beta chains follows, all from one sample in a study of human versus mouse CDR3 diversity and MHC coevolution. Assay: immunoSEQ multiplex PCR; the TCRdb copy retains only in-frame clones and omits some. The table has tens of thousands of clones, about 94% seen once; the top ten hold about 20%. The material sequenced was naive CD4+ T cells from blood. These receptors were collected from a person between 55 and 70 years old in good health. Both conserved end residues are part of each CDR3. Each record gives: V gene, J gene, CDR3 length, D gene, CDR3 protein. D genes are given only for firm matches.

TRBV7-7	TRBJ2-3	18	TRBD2	CASSLASGLAGGPDTQYF
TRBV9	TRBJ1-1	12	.	CASSRGYSEAFF
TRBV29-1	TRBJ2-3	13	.	CSVESRGIDTQYF
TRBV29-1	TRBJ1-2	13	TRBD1	CSATGTGNYGYTF
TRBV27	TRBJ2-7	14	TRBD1	CASRPGQGNYEQYF
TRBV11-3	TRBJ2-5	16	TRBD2	CASSLGASGSGETQYF
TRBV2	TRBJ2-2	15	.	CASSERGYNTGELFF
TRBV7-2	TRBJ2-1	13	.	CASSPLAGSEQFF
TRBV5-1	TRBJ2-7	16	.	CASSPGRTPTDYEQYF
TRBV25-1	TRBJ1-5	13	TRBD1	CASRQGADQPQHF
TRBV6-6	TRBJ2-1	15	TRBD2	CASSYRASGRNEQFF
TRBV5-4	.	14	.	CASRSDSYSYEQYF
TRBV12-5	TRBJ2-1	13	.	CASGGRLGNEQFF
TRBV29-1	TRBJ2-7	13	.	CSVAVGSSYEQYF
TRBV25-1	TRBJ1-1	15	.	CASSGLKNRNTEAFF
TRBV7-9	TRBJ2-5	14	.	CASSPLGAQETQYF
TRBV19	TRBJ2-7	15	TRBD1	CASSIGTGCSYEQYF
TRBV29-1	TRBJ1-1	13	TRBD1	CSVAKTGYTEAFF
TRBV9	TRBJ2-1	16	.	CASSVSPGLGYNEQFF
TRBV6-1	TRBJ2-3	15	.	CASSRGQGSTDTQYF
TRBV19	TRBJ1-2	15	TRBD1	CASSIGGQGDYGYTF
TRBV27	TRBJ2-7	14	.	CASSLRRGAHEQYF
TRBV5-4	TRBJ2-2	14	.	CASSLLSNTGELFF
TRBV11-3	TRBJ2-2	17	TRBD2	CASSSGLAGVSTGELFF
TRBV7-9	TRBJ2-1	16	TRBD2	CASSLNSGTTYNEQFF
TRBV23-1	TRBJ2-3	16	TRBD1	CASSRSSDRGRDTQYF
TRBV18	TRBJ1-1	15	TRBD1	CASSQGQGTQTEAFF
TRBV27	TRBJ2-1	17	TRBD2	CASSSRTTSGRVAEQFF
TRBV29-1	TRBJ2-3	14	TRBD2	CSVPTSGRTDTQYF
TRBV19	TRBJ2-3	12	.	CVSSPSTDTQYF
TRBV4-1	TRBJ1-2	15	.	CASSQSEQGIYGYTF
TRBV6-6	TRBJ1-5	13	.	CASSYGRLQPQHF
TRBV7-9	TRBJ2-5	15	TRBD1	CASSSPGQGAVTQYF
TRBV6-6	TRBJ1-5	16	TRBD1	CASSYPGGTGNQPQHF
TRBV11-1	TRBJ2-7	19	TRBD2	CASSLSVVGGGLADYEQYF
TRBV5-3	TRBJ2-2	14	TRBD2	CARVAGTNTGELFF
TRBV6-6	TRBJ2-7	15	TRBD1	CASSYSTGTFYEQYF
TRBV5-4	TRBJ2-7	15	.	CASRNRQTDPYEQYF
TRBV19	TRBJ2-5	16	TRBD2	CASRGTGLAGGETQYF
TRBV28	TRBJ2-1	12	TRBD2	CASNPSGNEQFF
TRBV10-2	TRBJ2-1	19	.	CASSESPLGGKISYNEQFF
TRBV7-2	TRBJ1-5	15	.	CASSPVGRGGQPQHF